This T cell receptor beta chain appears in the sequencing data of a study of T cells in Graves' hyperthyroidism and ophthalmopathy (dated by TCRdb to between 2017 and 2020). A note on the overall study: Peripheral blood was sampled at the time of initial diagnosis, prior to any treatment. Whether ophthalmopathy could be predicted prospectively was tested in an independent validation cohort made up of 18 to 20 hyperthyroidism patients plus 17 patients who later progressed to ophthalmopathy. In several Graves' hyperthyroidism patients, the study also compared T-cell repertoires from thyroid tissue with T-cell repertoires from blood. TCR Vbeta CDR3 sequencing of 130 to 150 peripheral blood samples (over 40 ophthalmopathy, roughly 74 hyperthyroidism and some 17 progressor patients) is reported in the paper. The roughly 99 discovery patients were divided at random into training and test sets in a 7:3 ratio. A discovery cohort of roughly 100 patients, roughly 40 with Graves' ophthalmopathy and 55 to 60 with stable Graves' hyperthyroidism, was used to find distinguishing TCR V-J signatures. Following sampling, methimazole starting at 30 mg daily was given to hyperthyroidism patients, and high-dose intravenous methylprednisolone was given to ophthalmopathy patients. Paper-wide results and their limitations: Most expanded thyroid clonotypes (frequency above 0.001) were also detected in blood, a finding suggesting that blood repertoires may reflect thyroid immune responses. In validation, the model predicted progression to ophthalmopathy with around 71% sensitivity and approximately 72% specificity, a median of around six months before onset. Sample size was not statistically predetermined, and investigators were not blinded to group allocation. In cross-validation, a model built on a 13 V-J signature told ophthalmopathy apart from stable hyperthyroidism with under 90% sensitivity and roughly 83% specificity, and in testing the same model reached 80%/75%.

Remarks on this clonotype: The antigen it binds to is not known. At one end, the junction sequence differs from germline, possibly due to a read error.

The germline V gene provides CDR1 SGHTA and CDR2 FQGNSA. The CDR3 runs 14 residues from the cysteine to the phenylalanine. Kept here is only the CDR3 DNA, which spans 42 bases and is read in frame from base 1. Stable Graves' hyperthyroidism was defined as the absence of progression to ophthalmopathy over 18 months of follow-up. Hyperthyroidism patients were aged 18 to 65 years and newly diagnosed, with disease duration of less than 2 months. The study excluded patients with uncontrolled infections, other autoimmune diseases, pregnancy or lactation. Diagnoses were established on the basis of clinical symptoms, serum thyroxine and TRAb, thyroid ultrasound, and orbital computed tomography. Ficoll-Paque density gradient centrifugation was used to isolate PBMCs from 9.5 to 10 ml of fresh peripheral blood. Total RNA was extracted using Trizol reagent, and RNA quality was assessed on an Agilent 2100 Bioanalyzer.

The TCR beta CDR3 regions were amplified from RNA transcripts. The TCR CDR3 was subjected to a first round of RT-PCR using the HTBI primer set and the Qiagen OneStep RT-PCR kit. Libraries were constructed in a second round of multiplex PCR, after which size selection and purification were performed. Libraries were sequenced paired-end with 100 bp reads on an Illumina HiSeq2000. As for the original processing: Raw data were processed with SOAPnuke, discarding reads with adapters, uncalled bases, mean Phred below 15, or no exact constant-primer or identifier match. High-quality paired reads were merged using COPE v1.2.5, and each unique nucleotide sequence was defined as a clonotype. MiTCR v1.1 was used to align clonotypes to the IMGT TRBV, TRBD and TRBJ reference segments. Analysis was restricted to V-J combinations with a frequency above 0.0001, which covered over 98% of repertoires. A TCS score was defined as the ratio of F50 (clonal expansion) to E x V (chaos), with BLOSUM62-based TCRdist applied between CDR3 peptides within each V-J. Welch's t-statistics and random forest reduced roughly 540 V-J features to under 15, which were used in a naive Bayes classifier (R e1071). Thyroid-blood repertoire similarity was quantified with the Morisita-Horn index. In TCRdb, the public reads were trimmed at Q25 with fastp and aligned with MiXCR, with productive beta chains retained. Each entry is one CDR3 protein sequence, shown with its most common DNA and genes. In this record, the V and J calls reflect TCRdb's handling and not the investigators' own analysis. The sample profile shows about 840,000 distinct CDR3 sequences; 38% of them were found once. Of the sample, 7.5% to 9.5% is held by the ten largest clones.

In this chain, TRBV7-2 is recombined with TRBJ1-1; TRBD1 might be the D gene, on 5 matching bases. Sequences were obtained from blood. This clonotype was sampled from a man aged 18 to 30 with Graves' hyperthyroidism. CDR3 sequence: CASSLAGVAAEAFF. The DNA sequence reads TGTGCCAGCAGCCTAGCGGGGGTTGCGGCCGAAGCTTTCTTT.